What follows describes a single TCR beta chain. The record originates from a study of OX40 agonist ivuxolimab in advanced cancers. The table came from immunoSEQ multiplex PCR; TCRdb's copy has only in-frame clones and leaves some out. The sample holds 65,000 to 90,000 clones; around 89% are singletons and the top ten take under 0.65%. Germline V lookup: CDR1 SGHVS, CDR2 FQNEAQ. The CDR3 has 13 residues. V was clipped by 3 bases and J by 2 bases, with 8 bases between them. The TCR originated in an adult with an advanced solid tumor such as melanoma, head and neck, liver or kidney cancer. Sequences were derived from CD4+ or CD8+ T cells sorted from blood, sampled in a trial of the OX40 agonist ivuxolimab. The V gene is TRBV7-8, the J gene TRBJ2-7; D remains unclear. CDR3 in amino acids: CASSLGRTYEQYF. Written as DNA, the CDR3 is TGTGCCAGCAGCTTGGGCAGGACCTACGAGCAGTACTTC.